This TCR beta chain was sequenced during a study of control samples from healthy donors and cancer patients. Trimming pared 5 bases from V and 7 bases from J, leaving 9 bases between. This CDR3 is 13 amino acids long. Germline V CDR1 and CDR2: SNHLY, FYNNEI. Sequencing used immunoSEQ multiplex PCR; TCRdb keeps in-frame clones, though not all of them. Of 100,000 or so clones in the sample, 91% were seen once. V is TRBV2 and J is TRBJ1-6; D is unresolved. This clonotype was obtained from a woman aged 30 to 39 in good health. The sample consisted of blood. DNA for the CDR3: TGTGCCAGCAGTCCCGGACCAAATTCACCCCTCCACTTT. Translated, it gives CASSPGPNSPLHF.